This TCR beta chain was recovered during a study of shared clonotypes between healthy human individuals. This clone was observed a single time. This CDR3 spans 14 amino acids. Per the germline V gene, CDR1 is SEHNR and CDR2 is FQNEAQ (reference sequence). Trimming at V came to 6 bases and at J to 3 bases, leaving 7 bases not matched to a gene. Terminally differentiated effector memory CD45RA+ cells were excluded by CCR7 positive selection of CD45RO-negative cells. Libraries were prepared by immunoSEQ multiplex PCR; TCRdb keeps only in-frame clonotypes and omits some of them. The sample includes about 800,000 clones, approximately 96% of them seen just once.

The source of this sequence is a man aged 25-45 years in good health. The sequencing sample was made of naive CD8+ T cells sorted from blood. The chain carries TRBV7-9 and TRBJ2-7; 8 positions match TRBD2. The CDR3 DNA follows: TGTGCCAGCAGTGGGACTAGTTCTCTCTACGAGCAGTACTTC. Protein product: CASSGTSSLYEQYF.